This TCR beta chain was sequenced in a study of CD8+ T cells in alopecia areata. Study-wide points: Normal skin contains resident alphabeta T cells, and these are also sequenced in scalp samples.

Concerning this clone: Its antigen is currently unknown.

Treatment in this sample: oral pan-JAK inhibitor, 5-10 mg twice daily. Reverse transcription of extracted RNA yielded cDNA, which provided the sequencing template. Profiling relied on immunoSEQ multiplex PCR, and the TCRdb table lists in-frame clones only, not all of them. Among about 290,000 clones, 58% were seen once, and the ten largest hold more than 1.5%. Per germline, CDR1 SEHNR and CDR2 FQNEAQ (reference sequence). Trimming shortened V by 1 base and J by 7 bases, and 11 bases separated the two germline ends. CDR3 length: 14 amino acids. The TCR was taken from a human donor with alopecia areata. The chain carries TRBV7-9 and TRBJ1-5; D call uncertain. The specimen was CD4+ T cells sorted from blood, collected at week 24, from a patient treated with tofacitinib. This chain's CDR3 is CASSLGMEGQPQHF. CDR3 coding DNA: TGTGCCAGCAGCTTAGGTATGGAAGGACAGCCCCAGCATTTT.